The 15 T cell receptor beta chains given below trace back to one sample, sequenced in a study of early T cells in non-severe SARS-CoV-2 infection. TCRdb reanalysed the 5' RACE reads using MiXCR and keeps one entry per CDR3 protein. The repertoire holds approximately 77,000 distinct CDR3 sequences, with over 9.5% as singletons. Sequenced material: whole blood. These receptor sequences come from an adult who was a healthcare worker with PCR-confirmed SARS-CoV-2 infection or an uninfected control (not recorded which).

The J gene is TRBJ2-3, the V gene TRBV2; 8 bases align to TRBD2. The J segment lost 1 base and the V segment lost 6 bases, leaving 3 bases of the junction unmatched. Germline CDR1 is SNHLY and CDR2 is FYNNEI. This CDR3 region has 14 residues. The CDR3 is CASRATSGTDTQYF. CDR3 DNA sequence: TGTGCCAGCAGAGCGACTAGCGGCACAGATACGCAGTATTTT. Combining the CDR3 with reference TRBV2 and TRBJ2-3 gives the whole variable domain EPEVTQTPSHQVTQMGQEVILRCVPISNHLYFYWYRQILGQKVEFLVSFYNNEISEKSEIFDDQFSVERPDGSNFTLKIRSTKLEDSAMYFCASRATSGTDTQYFGPGTRLTVL.

V usage is TRBV2 and J usage is TRBJ2-2, with 7 bases fitting TRBD1. Germline trimming cut 8 bases from V and 5 bases from J; bases unmatched to any gene: 8. This CDR3 contains 14 residues. Looked up from germline, CDR1 is SNHLY and CDR2 is FYNNEI. This chain's CDR3 is CASRQGWETGELFF. CDR3 DNA: TGTGCCAGCCGACAGGGCTGGGAGACCGGGGAGCTGTTTTTT.

The chain recombines TRBV7-9 with TRBJ1-1; possibly TRBD1 for D (6 bases). V shed 4 bases and J shed 0 bases, with 15 bases lying between them. There are 16 residues in the CDR3. Germline assignment: CDR1 SEHNR and CDR2 FQNEAQ (reference sequence). The CDR3 DNA follows: TGTGCCAGCAGCTCATTCGACAGGTCTATGAACACTGAAGCTTTCTTT. Translating gives CASSSFDRSMNTEAFF.

This chain joins TRBV28 and TRBJ2-5, with a weak D call TRBD1 (5 bases). The CDR3 is 11 amino acids. Trimming took 8 bases from V and 5 from J, leaving 9 bases between them. Germline V gives CDR1 MDHEN, CDR2 SYDVKM. CDR3 sequence reads: CASGARETQYF. The CDR3 coding sequence is TGTGCCAGCGGGGCGAGGGAGACCCAGTACTTC.

The chain employs TRBV29-1 and TRBJ2-5; 10 nucleotides align to TRBD1. This CDR3 is 13 amino acids long. CDR1 SQVTM and CDR2 ANQGSEA come from the germline V gene. The ends lost 4 bases at V and 5 bases at J; junction bases unmatched: 4. DNA for the CDR3: TGCAGCGTTGCGGACAGGGGGAGGGAGACCCAGTACTTC. Translation: CSVADRGRETQYF.

The J gene is TRBJ2-7, the V gene TRBV20-1, with 7 nucleotides matching TRBD1. This CDR3 region has 16 residues. V lost 2 bases, J lost 4 bases, and 14 bases stayed unmatched. Per germline, CDR1 DFQATT and CDR2 SNEGSKA (reference sequence). The CDR3 loop reads CSARSAWTGGVYEQYF. CDR3 nucleotides: TGCAGTGCTAGATCTGCTTGGACAGGTGGAGTTTACGAGCAGTACTTC.

This clonotype came up many times. The chain recombines TRBV18 with TRBJ1-5; 12 bases agree with TRBD1. V trimming: 4 bases; J trimming: 7 bases; junction bases outside the gene matches: 5. Germline CDR1 KGHSH, CDR2 LQKENI. This CDR3 has 15 residues. CDR3 protein: CASSRGTGGRQPQHF. The CDR3 DNA sequence: TGTGCCAGCTCACGCGGGACAGGGGGCAGGCAGCCCCAGCATTTT. Filled out from reference TRBV18 and TRBJ1-5, the complete variable domain reads NAGVMQNPRHLVRRRGQEARLRCSPMKGHSHVYWYRQLPEEGLKFMVYLQKENIIDESGMPKERFSAEFPKEGPSILRIQQVVRGDSAAYFCASSRGTGGRQPQHFGDGTRLSIL.

V and J are TRBV19 and TRBJ2-3, with TRBD1 identical over 7 bases. Trimming at V came to 5 bases and at J to 3 bases, leaving 5 bases not matched to a gene. Germline assignment: CDR1 LNHDA and CDR2 SQIVND (reference sequence). CDR3 length: 14 amino acids. The CDR3 DNA reads TGTGCCAGTAGTTGGGACAGTCAGACAGATACGCAGTATTTT. It codes for CASSWDSQTDTQYF.

The gene calls are TRBV7-7 and TRBJ2-1; 9 nucleotides match TRBD1. Germline V lookup: CDR1 SSHAT, CDR2 FNYEAQ (reference sequence). The CDR3 consists of 14 residues. Losses at the gene ends were 8 bases for V and 5 bases for J; bases not matched to a gene: 7. The CDR3 DNA sequence: TGTGCCAGCGGACAGGGGCATTTAAACAATGAGCAGTTCTTC. Translating gives CASGQGHLNNEQFF. Variable domain in full (rest from reference TRBV7-7 and TRBJ2-1): GAGVSQSPRYKVTKRGQDVTLRCDPISSHATLYWYQQALGQGPEFLTYFNYEAQPDKSGLPSDRFSAERPEGSISTLTIQRTEQRDSAMYRCASGQGHLNNEQFFGPGTRLTVL.

The chain combines TRBV27 with TRBJ2-7; 7 bases are shared with TRBD1. This CDR3 comprises 14 residues. Germline V gives CDR1 MNHEY, CDR2 SMNVEV (reference sequence). J was trimmed by 4 bases and V by 5 bases; bases with no gene match: 8. The CDR3 nucleotides read TGTGCCAGCAGTCTACCGGGACAGCGTTACGAGCAGTACTTC. Translating it yields CASSLPGQRYEQYF.

In DNA form, the CDR3 reads TGCGCCAGCAGCCCGGTTCTAGCGGGAGTCACCGGGGAGCTGTTTTTT. It specifies CASSPVLAGVTGELFF. The chain has TRBV5-1 and TRBJ2-2; TRBD2 agrees at 10 bases. This CDR3 has 16 residues. After removal of 4 bases from V and 4 bases from J, the junction contained 7 bases not matched to a gene. Germline V CDR1 and CDR2: SGHRS, YFSETQ.

This clonotype was observed at least ten times. The genes are TRBV9 and TRBJ2-7, with D unclear. V was trimmed by 0 bases and J by 4 bases, leaving 11 bases between them. This CDR3 contains 14 residues. From germline, CDR1 is SGDLS and CDR2 YYNGEE. The CDR3 DNA reads TGTGCCAGCAGCGTAGGGGATTCCGGGTACGAGCAGTACTTC. This sequence encodes CASSVGDSGYEQYF.

This clonotype has ten or more counts. CDR3 coding DNA: TGTGCCTGGAAGGGTAGAGGGACAGGCCTCACCGGGGAGCTGTTTTTT. Translation: CAWKGRGTGLTGELFF. The rearrangement uses TRBV30 and TRBJ2-2, with 8 positions matching TRBD1. The junction had 11 bases not matched to a gene; V was cut back by 4 bases and J by 4 bases. The CDR3 runs to 16 residues. The germline V gene has CDR1 GTSNPN and CDR2 SVGIG (reference sequence).

This clonotype was seen only a few times. The rearrangement joins TRBV5-4 to TRBJ2-5; 16 nucleotides agree with TRBD2. Germline values: CDR1 SGHNT, CDR2 YYREEE (reference sequence). Trimming cost V 3 bases and J 9 bases; bases outside gene matches: 8. This CDR3 spans 16 amino acids. CDR3 sequence: CASSSGTSGRDGAQYF. CDR3 bases: TGTGCCAGCAGCTCCGGGACTAGCGGGAGGGATGGTGCCCAGTACTTC.

This clonotype was detected only a few times. V gene TRBV27 combines with J gene TRBJ1-2; TRBD1 aligns across 8 bases. V was pared by 7 bases and J by 3 bases, with 7 bases of the junction left unmatched. This CDR3 is 14 amino acids long. Germline CDR1 MNHEY, CDR2 SMNVEV (reference sequence). The CDR3 region is CASNRDRRYYGYTF. CDR3 in DNA: TGTGCCAGCAACCGGGACAGGCGATACTATGGCTACACCTTC.